This T cell receptor (beta chain) emerged from a study of T cell responses to AZD1222 COVID-19 vaccine. This clone was seen a single time. Measured with immunoSEQ multiplex PCR; TCRdb has only the in-frame clones, and not every one. The sample carries some 150,000 clones, around 88% recorded once. CDR1 SGHRS and CDR2 YFSETQ come from the germline V gene. The CDR3 has 14 residues. Trimming took 4 bases from V and 5 from J, leaving 14 bases between them. The sequenced sample was peripheral blood, obtained on day 0 of MenACWY control vaccination. The chain recombines TRBV5-1 with TRBJ2-3; no reliable D call. The origin of this receptor is an adult in good health. DNA for the CDR3: TGCGCCAGCAGCCTAGGACGTAACGGAGATACGCAGTATTTT. Amino acids: CASSLGRNGDTQYF.